The 4 T cell receptor beta chains below come from one sample, sequenced in a study of T-cell reconstitution after alpha-beta-depleted transplantation in children. Preparation of the TCRbeta library used unique molecular identifiers. TCRdb fed the PCR reads into MiXCR, producing one record per CDR3 protein. The sample records some 120,000 distinct CDR3 sequences, 23% being singletons. The sample consisted of PBMCs, mostly from graft donor cells, taken 180 days after TCRalphabeta/CD19-depleted stem cell transplant. Source of these receptors: a male patient aged 2 to 10 who had a stem cell transplant for chronic granulomatous disease, so the T cells may come from the graft donor.

This chain links TRBV4-3 with TRBJ1-1; TRBD1 is a possible D gene (6 bases). Germline V gene lookup returns CDR1 LGHNA and CDR2 YSLEER. The ends were cut back, 4 bases at V and 1 base at J, with 10 bases in the middle. The CDR3 covers 14 residues. DNA of the CDR3: TGCGCCAGCAGCCCGGGACACAAGAACACTGAAGCTTTCTTT. Protein product: CASSPGHKNTEAFF.

The sample holds many counts of this clonotype. J is TRBJ2-3 and V is TRBV12-3 or TRBV12-4; D gene ambiguous. V was trimmed by 0 bases and J by 3 bases, leaving 7 bases between them. The CDR3 is made up of 14 amino acids. Here the CDR3 reads CASSLAGYTDTQYF. DNA of the CDR3: TGTGCCAGCAGTTTAGCCGGGTATACAGATACGCAGTATTTT.

This chain joins TRBV28 and TRBJ1-2; 7 bases are a match to TRBD1. Germline CDR1 and CDR2: MDHEN and SYDVKM. The junction had 8 bases not matched to a gene; V was cut back by 6 bases and J by 1 base. This CDR3 has 15 residues. CDR3 bases: TGTGCCAGCAGACCTGGGACAGCATATAACTATGGCTACACCTTC. Translation gives CASRPGTAYNYGYTF.

This clonotype occurred many times. V and J are TRBV9 and TRBJ1-5, with 9 bases aligning to TRBD1. CDR3 length equals 15 residues. From germline, CDR1 is SGDLS and CDR2 YYNGEE. The V segment lost 2 bases and the J segment 8 bases; nucleotides outside the gene matches: 8. CDR3 nucleotide sequence: TGTGCCAGCAGCGTCTCCGGACAGGGGAGTGAGCCCCAGCATTTT. Translating it yields CASSVSGQGSEPQHF.